These 5 T cell receptor beta chains share one sample of origin, sequenced in a study of shared clonotypes between healthy human individuals. CD45RO-negative cells were positively selected for CCR7, leaving out terminally differentiated effector memory CD45RA+ cells. Repertoires were generated with immunoSEQ multiplex PCR, while TCRdb's copy carries only in-frame clones and drops some. The data show over 750,000 clones, with about 96% seen just once and less than 0.25% held by the top ten. Sequenced input: naive CD8+ T cells sorted from blood. The receptors shown here come from a man aged 30-40 years in good health.

The chain combines TRBV7-6 with TRBJ2-1; D gene uncertain. Germline V gives CDR1 SGHVS, CDR2 FNYEAQ. V was trimmed by 5 bases and J by 7 bases, leaving 6 bases between them. The CDR3 contains 11 residues. The CDR3 is CASSAGNEQFF. The CDR3 region has the DNA TGTGCCAGCAGCGCAGGAAATGAGCAGTTCTTC.

The V call is TRBV13, the J call TRBJ2-7; weak D call: TRBD2 (5 bases). V was cut by 5 bases and J by 2 bases, with 10 bases left in between. From germline, CDR1 is PRHDT and CDR2 FYEKMQ (reference sequence). This CDR3 has 13 amino acids. CDR3 bases: TGTGCCAGCAGCCCCCCCGGGGCCTACGAGCAGTACTTC. Its protein product is CASSPPGAYEQYF.

This clone was recorded once. The chain recombines TRBV9 with TRBJ1-2; D remains ambiguous. Per germline, CDR1 SGDLS and CDR2 YYNGEE. V dropped 3 bases and J dropped 5 bases, with 8 bases sitting between them. This CDR3 region has 12 residues. The CDR3 protein is CASSADTYGYTF. CDR3 sequence (DNA): TGTGCCAGCAGCGCTGACACTTATGGCTACACCTTC.

Comment on this clone: Other DNA sequences from this sample encode an identical CDR3 as well. The gene calls are TRBV4-3 and TRBJ2-1, with TRBD2 matching over 13 bases. Germline CDR1 and CDR2: LGHNA and YSLEER. V lost 0 bases to trimming and J lost 4 bases; unmatched junction nucleotides: 3. CDR3 length: 17 residues. DNA for the CDR3: TGCGCCAGCAGCCAAGATACTAGCGGGAGGGCATACAATGAGCAGTTCTTC. Protein: CASSQDTSGRAYNEQFF.

The gene calls are TRBV2 and TRBJ1-2; D unclear. The CDR3 is 15 residues long. Trimming cost V 2 bases and J 0 bases, with 10 bases left between them. Germline V CDR1 and CDR2: SNHLY, FYNNEI. The CDR3: CASSENGDPNYGYTF. CDR3 bases: TGTGCCAGCAGTGAAAATGGCGATCCTAACTATGGCTACACCTTC.